The present TCR beta chain was sequenced within a study of blood T cells in healthy people across ages. The draw of peripheral blood yielded ten milliliters from each donor. Study results and caveats: TCR beta diversity per million T cells fell roughly linearly with age.

To note about this clonotype: Its antigen is still unknown.

Primed by a sample-barcoded 5' primer and a J-beta primer mix, a second PCR proceeded for about 7 to 11 cycles. TCRdb reprocessed the 5' RACE reads with MiXCR, giving one entry per CDR3 protein. Here the sample spans about 720,000 distinct CDR3 sequences, roughly 25% being singletons. Trimming left V 5 bases short and J 2 bases short, with 10 bases between. The CDR3 has 13 amino acids. The germline V gene has CDR1 LGHNA and CDR2 YSLEER. These same records also appear under a second study, on T cells of mothers and their children. That work adds: Sequencing got over 9.5 million TCR beta CDR3 reads from each mother and roughly 2.7 million from each child. In unrelated and related pairs, TCR recombination output is shaped in a similar way by thymic selection.

The chain combines TRBV4-3 with TRBJ2-7; the D gene is possibly TRBD2 (5 bases). The specimen was blood. This receptor was obtained from a boy between 10 and 17 years old in good health. As DNA, the CDR3 is TGCGCCAGCAGCGAACGGAGGACCTACGAGCAGTACTTC. Residues: CASSERRTYEQYF.